The clone carrying this T cell receptor (beta chain) was counted a few times. Its antigen is currently unknown. The data stem from a study of blood T cells in healthy people across ages. Study-wide results and caveats: Long-lived donors carried more naive CD4+ cells and greater diversity than aged donors.

Total RNA was isolated from each sample in quantities of at least 6 micrograms. Primers used in a second PCR of roughly 6 to 12 cycles were a sample-barcoded 5' primer and a J-beta primer mix. From each sample, at least 2.5 million paired-end reads containing CDR3 were obtained. TCRdb used MiXCR to reprocess the 5' RACE reads, holding one entry per CDR3 protein. The sample yields 1.5 million to 2 million distinct CDR3 sequences, around 40% seen once. The CDR3 spans 19 residues. The germline V gene encodes CDR1 SGHTA and CDR2 FQGNSA. V was trimmed by 5 bases and J by 8 bases, leaving 31 bases between them.

The V and J genes are TRBV7-2 and TRBJ2-1; the D gene is possibly TRBD2 (6 bases). What was sequenced was blood. The TCR sequence derives from a human donor in good health. The CDR3 loop is CASSPGREVLWVQYDEQFF. The CDR3 bases are TGTGCCAGCAGCCCGGGCAGGGAGGTTTTGTGGGTACAGTACGATGAGCAGTTCTTC.